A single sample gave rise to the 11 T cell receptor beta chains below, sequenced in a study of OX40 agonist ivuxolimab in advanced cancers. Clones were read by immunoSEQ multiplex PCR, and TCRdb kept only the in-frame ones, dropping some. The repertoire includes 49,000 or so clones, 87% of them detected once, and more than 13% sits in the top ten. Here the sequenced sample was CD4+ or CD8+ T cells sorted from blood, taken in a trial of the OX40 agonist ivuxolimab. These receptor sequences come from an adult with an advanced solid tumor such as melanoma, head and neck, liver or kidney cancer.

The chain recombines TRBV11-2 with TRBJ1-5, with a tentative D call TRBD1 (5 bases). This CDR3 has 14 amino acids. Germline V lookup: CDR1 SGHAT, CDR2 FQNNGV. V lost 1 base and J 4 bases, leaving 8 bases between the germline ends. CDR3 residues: CASSLGQGNQPQHF. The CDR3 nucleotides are TGTGCCAGCAGCTTAGGGCAGGGAAATCAGCCCCAGCATTTT.

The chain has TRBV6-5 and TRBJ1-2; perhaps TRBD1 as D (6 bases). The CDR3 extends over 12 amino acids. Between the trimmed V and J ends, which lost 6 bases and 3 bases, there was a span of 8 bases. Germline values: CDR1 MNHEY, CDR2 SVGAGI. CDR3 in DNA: TGTGCCAGCAGACAGGGTCACTATGGCTACACCTTC. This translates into CASRQGHYGYTF.

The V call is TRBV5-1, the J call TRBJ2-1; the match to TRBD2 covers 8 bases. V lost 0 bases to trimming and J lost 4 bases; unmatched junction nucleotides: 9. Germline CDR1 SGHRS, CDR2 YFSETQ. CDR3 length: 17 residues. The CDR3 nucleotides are TGCGCCAGCAGCTTGGTGGGGAGTAGCGGGAAGTACAATGAGCAGTTCTTC. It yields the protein CASSLVGSSGKYNEQFF.

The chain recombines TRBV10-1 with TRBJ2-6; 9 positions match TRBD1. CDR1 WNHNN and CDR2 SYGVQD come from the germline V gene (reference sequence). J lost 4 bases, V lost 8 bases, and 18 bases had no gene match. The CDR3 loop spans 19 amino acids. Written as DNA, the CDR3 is TGCGCCAGCGGCAACCCGGGACAGGGATCTCTGGAGGGGGCCAACGTCCTGACTTTC. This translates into CASGNPGQGSLEGANVLTF.

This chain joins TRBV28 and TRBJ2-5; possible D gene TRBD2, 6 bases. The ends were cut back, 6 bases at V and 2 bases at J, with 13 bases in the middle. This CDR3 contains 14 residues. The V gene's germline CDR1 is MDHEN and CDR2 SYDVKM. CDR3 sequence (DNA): TGTGCCAGCAGCTGGGACTCAACACAAGAGACCCAGTACTTC. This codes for CASSWDSTQETQYF.

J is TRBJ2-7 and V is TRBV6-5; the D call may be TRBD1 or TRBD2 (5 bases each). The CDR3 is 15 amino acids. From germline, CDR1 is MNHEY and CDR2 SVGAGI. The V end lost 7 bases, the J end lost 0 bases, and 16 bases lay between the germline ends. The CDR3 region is CASTLRPGRSYEQYF. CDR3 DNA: TGTGCCAGCACACTTCGACCGGGACGCTCCTACGAGCAGTACTTC.

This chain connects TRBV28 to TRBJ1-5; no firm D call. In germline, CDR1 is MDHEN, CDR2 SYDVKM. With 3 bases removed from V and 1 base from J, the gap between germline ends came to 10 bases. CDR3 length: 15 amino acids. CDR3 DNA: TGTGCCAGCAGTTTTGGTCAGAGGAGCAATCAGCCCCAGCATTTT. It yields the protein CASSFGQRSNQPQHF. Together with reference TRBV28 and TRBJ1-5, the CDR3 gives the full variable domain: DVKVTQSSRYLVKRTGEKVFLECVQDMDHENMFWYRQDPGLGLRLIYFSYDVKMKEKGDIPEGYSVSREKKERFSLILESASTNQTSMYLCASSFGQRSNQPQHFGDGTRLSIL.

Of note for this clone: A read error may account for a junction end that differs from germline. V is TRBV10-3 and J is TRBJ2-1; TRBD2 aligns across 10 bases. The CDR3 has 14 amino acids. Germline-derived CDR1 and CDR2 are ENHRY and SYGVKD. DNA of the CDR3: TGTGCCAGCAGTGAAGCGGGAGGGCACAATGAGCAGTTCTTC. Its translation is CASSEAGGHNEQFF.

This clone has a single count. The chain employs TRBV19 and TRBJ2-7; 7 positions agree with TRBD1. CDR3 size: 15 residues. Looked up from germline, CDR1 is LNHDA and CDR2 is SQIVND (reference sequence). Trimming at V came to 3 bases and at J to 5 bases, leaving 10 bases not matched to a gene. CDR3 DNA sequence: TGTGCCAGTAGTATGGCCGTCGGGCAGGGGGACGAGCAGTACTTC. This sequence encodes CASSMAVGQGDEQYF.

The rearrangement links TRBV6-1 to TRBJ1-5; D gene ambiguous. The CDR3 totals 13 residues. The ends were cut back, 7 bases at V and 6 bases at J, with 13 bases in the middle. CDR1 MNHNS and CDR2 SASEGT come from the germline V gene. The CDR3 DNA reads TGTGCCAGCACCGGGGTGGGAAGTCAGCCCCAGCATTTT. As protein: CASTGVGSQPQHF.

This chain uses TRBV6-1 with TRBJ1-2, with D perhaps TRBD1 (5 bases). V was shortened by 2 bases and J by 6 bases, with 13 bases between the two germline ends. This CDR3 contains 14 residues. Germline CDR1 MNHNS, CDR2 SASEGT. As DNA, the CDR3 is TGTGCCAGCAGTGAAATGCAGGGATGGGATGGCTACACCTTC. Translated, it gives CASSEMQGWDGYTF.